These T cell receptor beta chains were read from a single sample in a study of blood T cell repertoires in COVID-19. The table came from immunoSEQ multiplex PCR; TCRdb's copy has only in-frame clones and leaves some out. This sample has 150,000 to 200,000 clones, with over 80% found just once. Sequencing was carried out using peripheral blood. The receptors were gathered from a woman in her thirties with acute or convalescent COVID-19. CDR3s include the opening cysteine and the closing phenylalanine or tryptophan.

TRBJ1-5 | TRBV27 | CASSSGGEYSNQPQHF
TRBJ1-1 | TRBV5-1 | CASRTVKNTEAFF
TRBJ1-6 | TRBV28 | CASREGESPLHF
TRBJ1-5 | TRBV15 | CATSREGQGAKIGNQPQHF
TRBJ2-6 | TRBV18 | CASSPTNSRGTGANVLTF
TRBJ2-1 | TRBV19 | CASSIPHSGLSYNEQFF
TRBJ2-1 | TRBV6-4 | CASSEGAGLGYNEQFF
TRBJ1-4 | TRBV29-1 | CSASATNEKLFF
TRBJ1-2 | TRBV28 | CASSLARGLGYTF
TRBJ1-2 | TRBV4-2 | CASSQRQNYGYTF
TRBJ1-3 | TRBV19 | CASRLNTGSGNTIYF
TRBJ2-1 | TRBV15 | CATSVFKGAHNEQFF
TRBJ1-2 | TRBV10-3 | CATTRGDNYGYTF
TRBJ1-1 | TRBV7-2 | CASSSQPTVNTEAFF
TRBJ2-7 | TRBV27 | CASSSRTSGGLEQYF
TRBJ2-3 | TRBV4-1 | CASSQGDGSGEWSTDTQYF
TRBJ1-5 | TRBV6-5 | CASSLLGEDQPQHF
TRBJ1-5 | TRBV2 | CASRRGQGNQPQHF
TRBJ1-1 | TRBV5-1 | CASSPDSYEAFF
TRBJ2-3 | TRBV5-5 | CASSAGTRNTDTQYF
TRBJ1-1 | TRBV19 | CASSILGVQVGAFF
TRBJ2-5 | TRBV5-1 | CASSFGPGEETQYF
TRBJ2-1 | TRBV7-2 | CASSPELTGRYNEQFF
TRBJ1-6 | TRBV30 | CAWSVLPSPLHF
TRBJ2-5 | TRBV5-4 | CASSLAGKGTGQETQYF
TRBJ1-1 | TRBV10-1 | CASRPGGPGNTEAFF
TRBJ2-7 | TRBV19 | CASSIVGLHYEQYF
TRBJ1-2 | TRBV19 | CASTEYGGQDYGYTF
TRBJ2-2 | TRBV4-1 | CASSLPSGGTGELFF
TRBJ1-3 | TRBV5-5 | CASSLSIGETAGNTIYF
TRBJ1-4 | TRBV7-2 | CASSLVRAEKLFF
TRBJ1-4 | TRBV5-1 | CASRRTVGEKLFF
TRBJ1-2 | TRBV5-8 | CASSARDRGIWGYTF
TRBJ1-1 | TRBV19 | CASSRLVNTEAFF
TRBJ2-1 | TRBV28 | CASSSNSNEQFF
TRBJ1-5 | TRBV7-2 | CASSLSRNQPQHF
TRBJ2-1 | TRBV7-9 | CASSPMGGPWHNEQFF
TRBJ2-3 | TRBV10-2 | CASSPGTSDRRDTQYF
TRBJ1-1 | TRBV4-3 | CASSRGLGTYEAFF
TRBJ1-1 | TRBV5-4 | CASSRPKQGGTEAFF
TRBJ1-5 | TRBV28 | CASSTTEYSNQPQHF
TRBJ1-2 | TRBV6-1 | CASSEGGTVGYTF
TRBJ1-2 | TRBV6-5 | CASSYSLTGGAHGYTF